This entry features one T cell receptor (beta chain) sequence. The antigen is not known. The length of the CDR3 is 16 residues. Germline loops: CDR1 SNHLY, CDR2 FYNNEI. V shed 0 bases, J shed 9 bases, and the junction held 10 bases outside the gene matches. Each and every patient relapsed after autologous stem cell transplantation, and patients got differing brentuximab vedotin exposure. CD4+ T cells were purified from thawed PBMCs by magnetic negative selection. This entry is derived from a study of PD-1 blockade in classical Hodgkin lymphoma. Study information: Nivolumab dosed at 3 mg/kg went to patients intravenously every 2 weeks. Study results and limitations: Some patients began nivolumab under 1 year after ASCT. These patients were excluded from later analyses. A significant rise in TCR diversity by C4D1 was seen for CD4+ but not CD8+ cells.

TCRdb's copy holds only in-frame clones and misses some; the assay was immunoSEQ multiplex PCR. The table has roughly 31,000 clones, 85% seen once. The sequences come from CD4+ T cells from blood, collected at baseline. This chain connects TRBV2 to TRBJ2-5, with TRBD2 identical over 10 bases. This clonotype originated in a human donor with classical Hodgkin lymphoma. The CDR3 here is CASSEAGASGRGSQYF. CDR3 nucleotides: TGTGCCAGCAGTGAAGCGGGCGCTAGCGGGAGAGGCTCCCAGTACTTC.